This TCR beta chain was identified during a study of neurological immune-mediated disorders. About the research overall: Disease course was recorded as relapsing-remitting for about 31 and secondary progressive for about 8.5% of the 34 multiple sclerosis patients.

A total of 2 million PBMCs stored at -80 degrees C provided the unsorted libraries. At least ten counts were recorded for this clonotype. With 10-nucleotide random UMIs included, cDNA was synthesized by 5'RACE. The output of every sequencing run, over 180 million TCR-beta sequences, came from 15-18 subjects. In TCRdb, the 5' RACE reads were re-called with MiXCR into one record per CDR3 protein. The data contain some 83,000 distinct CDR3 sequences, around 2.6% of them seen just once; the ten biggest clones take up 1.1%. The ends lost 1 base at V and 4 bases at J; junction bases unmatched: 2. This CDR3 contains 15 residues. The germline V gene has CDR1 SGHAT and CDR2 FQNNGV.

The chain carries TRBV11-2 and TRBJ2-2; 8 positions agree with TRBD2. This sequence originates from a woman aged 25-40 years with multiple sclerosis. Sequenced: PBMCs. As DNA, the CDR3 is TGTGCCAGCAGCTTAGGCGGGAGGCCCACCGGGGAGCTGTTTTTT. Protein product: CASSLGGRPTGELFF.